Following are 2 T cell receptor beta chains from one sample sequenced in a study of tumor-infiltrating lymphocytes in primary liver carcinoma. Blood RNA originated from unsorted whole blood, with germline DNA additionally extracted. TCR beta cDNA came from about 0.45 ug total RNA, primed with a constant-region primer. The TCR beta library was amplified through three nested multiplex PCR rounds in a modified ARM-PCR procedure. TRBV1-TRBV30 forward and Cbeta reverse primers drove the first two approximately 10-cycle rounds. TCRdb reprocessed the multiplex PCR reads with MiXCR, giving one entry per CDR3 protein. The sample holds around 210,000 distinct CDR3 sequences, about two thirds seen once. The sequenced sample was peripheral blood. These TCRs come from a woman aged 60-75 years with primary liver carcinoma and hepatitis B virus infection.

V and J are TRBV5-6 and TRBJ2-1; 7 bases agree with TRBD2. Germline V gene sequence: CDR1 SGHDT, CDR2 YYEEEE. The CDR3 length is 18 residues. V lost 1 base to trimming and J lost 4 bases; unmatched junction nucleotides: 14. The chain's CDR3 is CASSLRPVWGGSYNEQFF. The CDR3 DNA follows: TGTGCCAGCAGCTTGAGACCCGTTTGGGGGGGGAGTTACAATGAGCAGTTCTTC.

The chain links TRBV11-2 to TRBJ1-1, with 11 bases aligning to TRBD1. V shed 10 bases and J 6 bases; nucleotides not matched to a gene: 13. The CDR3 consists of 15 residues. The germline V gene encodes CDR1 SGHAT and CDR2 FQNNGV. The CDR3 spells CANGRWGTGGSEAFF. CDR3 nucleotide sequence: TGTGCCAACGGCCGGTGGGGGACAGGGGGGTCTGAAGCTTTCTTT.